This T cell receptor (beta chain) was retrieved from a study of OX40 agonist ivuxolimab in advanced cancers. Study overall: Ivuxolimab, which patients received intravenously every 2 weeks, was dosed at 0.01 to 10 mg/kg.

TCRdb's copy holds only in-frame clones and misses some; the assay was immunoSEQ multiplex PCR. The data hold tens of thousands of clones, with 80% to 95% observed a single time. V was cut by 4 bases and J by 3 bases, with 13 bases left in between. CDR3 length equals 15 residues. The sequence came from an adult with an advanced solid tumor such as melanoma, head and neck, liver or kidney cancer. Sequenced here: CD4+ or CD8+ T cells sorted from blood, sampled in a trial of the OX40 agonist ivuxolimab. The V and J genes are TRBV6-7 and TRBJ1-5; D possibly corresponds to TRBD1 (5 bases). TRBV6-7 counts as an open reading frame of uncertain function. The CDR3 DNA reads as TGTGCCAGCAGTTTAGGGCAGGGTGACAATCAGCCCCAGCATTTT. It specifies CASSLGQGDNQPQHF.